This TCR beta chain originates from a study of T cells in tumors after PD-1 blockade. Across the whole study: Either cemiplimab 350 mg every 2 weeks or pembrolizumab 200 mg every 3 weeks was given.

CDR3 size: 14 residues. Germline CDR1 MRHNA, CDR2 SNTAGT. Losses at the gene ends were 6 bases for V and 6 bases for J; bases not matched to a gene: 7. The data were produced by immunoSEQ multiplex PCR, yet TCRdb's version contains in-frame clones alone and is incomplete. The sample includes under 50,000 clones, 79% of them seen just once. The receptor was isolated from a human donor with advanced basal cell or squamous cell carcinoma (not recorded which). This material consisted of PBMCs, taken before anti-PD-1 therapy. The V gene is TRBV6-4, the J gene TRBJ1-2; 10 positions match TRBD1. CDR3 in DNA: TGTGCCAGCAGCCTAACCGGGACAGGGGATGGCTACACCTTC. Amino acids: CASSLTGTGDGYTF.